This entry lists 18 T cell receptor beta chains sequenced from one sample in a study of shared clonotypes between healthy human individuals. Clones were sequenced by immunoSEQ multiplex PCR, and TCRdb holds only the in-frame ones, with some missing. Of approximately 600,000 clones listed, approximately 96% are singletons. Naive CD8 isolation took CD45RO-negative cells positively selected for CCR7 and excluded terminally differentiated effector memory CD45RA+ cells. Sequencing was performed on naive CD8+ T cells sorted from blood. Every receptor here comes from a woman in her twenties or thirties in good health.

The rearrangement uses TRBV6-4 and TRBJ1-1; 11 bases are shared with TRBD1. This CDR3 has 14 amino acids. In germline, CDR1 is MRHNA, CDR2 SNTAGT. V lost 5 bases to trimming and J lost 5 bases; unmatched junction nucleotides: 4. CDR3: CASSSGQGETEAFF. In DNA form, the CDR3 reads TGTGCCAGCAGTTCGGGACAGGGGGAAACTGAAGCTTTCTTT.

For this clone: Other DNA sequences within the sample encode an identical CDR3. V usage is TRBV27 and J usage is TRBJ2-1; 11 bases are shared with TRBD2. The CDR3 is 15 residues long. Germline V lookup: CDR1 MNHEY, CDR2 SMNVEV (reference sequence). V dropped 5 bases and J dropped 4; count of bases not matched to a gene: 4. CDR3 residues: CASSPGTSGYNEQFF. CDR3 bases: TGTGCCAGCAGTCCTGGGACTAGCGGATACAATGAGCAGTTCTTC.

The rearrangement uses TRBV19 and TRBJ1-5; no clear D. Germline V gives CDR1 LNHDA, CDR2 SQIVND (reference sequence). The CDR3 runs to 13 residues. With 7 bases removed from V and 6 bases from J, the gap between germline ends came to 13 bases. The CDR3 sequence is CASTLTEGQPQHF. The CDR3 nucleotides are TGTGCCAGTACCCTGACTGAGGGTCAGCCCCAGCATTTT.

This rearrangement joins TRBV29-1 to TRBJ2-7; 9 nucleotides match TRBD1. The CDR3 covers 13 residues. Trimming took 5 bases from V and 5 from J; bases not matched to a gene: 7. Germline V lookup: CDR1 SQVTM, CDR2 ANQGSEA. The CDR3 loop is CSVYRGPVNEQYF. The CDR3, as DNA: TGCAGCGTTTACAGGGGGCCGGTAAACGAGCAGTACTTC.

J is TRBJ2-3 and V is TRBV9; TRBD2 agrees at 11 bases. Germline values: CDR1 SGDLS, CDR2 YYNGEE. V lost 0 bases to trimming and J lost 5 bases; unmatched junction nucleotides: 11. CDR3 length equals 18 residues. The CDR3 coding sequence is TGTGCCAGCAGCGTAGGCCTAGCGGGAGGCCTCGGGGGAGATACGCAGTATTTT. Protein: CASSVGLAGGLGGDTQYF.

The chain joins TRBV30 to TRBJ2-3, with 14 bases aligning to TRBD2. Germline CDR1 and CDR2: GTSNPN and SVGIG (reference sequence). V lost 1 base to trimming and J lost 1 base; unmatched junction nucleotides: 10. CDR3 size: 19 residues. The CDR3 bases are TGTGCCTGGAGTGCTACCGGGACTAGCGGGAGCTCGGGCACAGATACGCAGTATTTT. Translating it yields CAWSATGTSGSSGTDTQYF.

The chain carries TRBV9 and TRBJ2-2, with 9 bases that match TRBD2. The germline V gene has CDR1 SGDLS and CDR2 YYNGEE. V lost 3 bases and J lost 4; bases outside the gene matches: 7. The CDR3 extends over 16 amino acids. CDR3 region: CASSATGTSFTGELFF. The CDR3 DNA sequence: TGTGCCAGCAGCGCGACCGGGACTAGCTTCACCGGGGAGCTGTTTTTT.

The sample holds one count of this clone. Here the CDR3 DNA reads TGTGCCAGCTCTGGCGGGCGGAGATGGGCGGGAGGTCCCTCCTACAATGAGCAGTTCTTC. This encodes CASSGGRRWAGGPSYNEQFF. This chain uses TRBV7-6 with TRBJ2-1, with 8 positions matching TRBD2. The trim removed 8 bases at V and 0 bases at J, leaving 21 bases unmatched. This CDR3 contains 20 residues. Germline V CDR1 and CDR2: SGHVS, FNYEAQ. The whole variable domain, filled in from reference TRBV7-6 and TRBJ2-1, reads GAGVSQSPRYKVTKRGQDVALRCDPISGHVSLYWYRQALGQGPEFLTYFNYEAQQDKSGLPNDRFSAERPEGSISTLTIQRTEQRDSAMYRCASSGGRRWAGGPSYNEQFFGPGTRLTVL.

Here the CDR3 reads CASSPRTSGYEQFF. The DNA of the CDR3 is TGTGCCAGCAGTCCCAGGACTAGCGGCTATGAGCAGTTCTTC. The chain joins TRBV28 to TRBJ2-1, with TRBD2 matching 10 bases. V lost 5 bases and J lost 8; bases outside the gene matches: 6. Per germline, CDR1 MDHEN and CDR2 SYDVKM. The CDR3 covers 14 residues.

The chain recombines TRBV6-5 with TRBJ1-4; D gene ambiguous. The ends were cut back, 3 bases at V and 3 bases at J, with 8 bases in the middle. This CDR3 contains 14 residues. Looked up from germline, CDR1 is MNHEY and CDR2 is SVGAGI. The CDR3 nucleotides read TGTGCCAGCAGTTATTACGGGTCTAATGAAAAACTGTTTTTT. This encodes CASSYYGSNEKLFF.

The J gene is TRBJ2-4, the V gene TRBV21-1. TRBV21-1 is noted as a pseudogene. This CDR3 is 15 amino acids long. The CDR3: CASSFMQQRKNIQYF. CDR3 bases: TGTGCCAGCAGTTTCATGCAGCAAAGAAAAAACATTCAGTACTTC.

The chain combines TRBV28 with TRBJ2-5, with TRBD2 as a possible D gene (5 bases). V was pared by 6 bases and J by 5 bases, with 13 bases between. The germline V gene encodes CDR1 MDHEN and CDR2 SYDVKM. The CDR3 covers 13 residues. DNA of the CDR3: TGTGCCAGCAGACAAGGGAGTTGGGAGACCCAGTACTTC. Amino acid sequence: CASRQGSWETQYF. The variable domain in full, completed from reference TRBV28 and TRBJ2-5, reads DVKVTQSSRYLVKRTGEKVFLECVQDMDHENMFWYRQDPGLGLRLIYFSYDVKMKEKGDIPEGYSVSREKKERFSLILESASTNQTSMYLCASRQGSWETQYFGPGTRLLVL.

The V call is TRBV30, the J call TRBJ2-7; no clear D. The CDR3 totals 13 residues. In germline, CDR1 is GTSNPN, CDR2 SVGIG (reference sequence). V was trimmed by 0 bases and J by 7 bases, leaving 13 bases between them. CDR3 nucleotides: TGTGCCTGGAGTGTCGGGTACCAGGATGAGCAGTACTTC. Translation gives CAWSVGYQDEQYF.

This clone appeared once. The V gene is TRBV4-1, the J gene TRBJ2-5, with 9 bases lining up with TRBD1. There are 16 residues in the CDR3. Germline CDR1 reads MGHRA; CDR2 reads YSYEKL. V trimming: 3 bases; J trimming: 4 bases; junction bases outside the gene matches: 9. The CDR3 loop is CASSHPGTGFRETQYF. Written as DNA, the CDR3 is TGCGCCAGCAGCCATCCCGGGACAGGGTTCCGAGAGACCCAGTACTTC.

A word on this clone: The same CDR3 can be traced to other DNA sequences in this sample. The J gene is TRBJ1-5, the V gene TRBV11-2; 10 bases agree with TRBD1. Germline CDR1 reads SGHAT; CDR2 reads FQNNGV. CDR3 length: 14 amino acids. The trim removed 4 bases at V and 5 bases at J, leaving 2 bases unmatched. The CDR3 loop is CASSSTGGDQPQHF. The CDR3 DNA reads as TGTGCCAGCAGCTCGACAGGGGGCGATCAGCCCCAGCATTTT.

J is TRBJ2-7 and V is TRBV4-1; D may be TRBD2 (6 bases). The ends were cut back, 2 bases at V and 4 bases at J, with 12 bases in the middle. Germline V gene lookup returns CDR1 MGHRA and CDR2 YSYEKL. The CDR3 extends over 14 amino acids. In nucleotides, the CDR3 is TGCGCCAGCAGCCAATTGACCCGGGAGTACGAGCAGTACTTC. It translates to CASSQLTREYEQYF.

V usage is TRBV29-1 and J usage is TRBJ2-7; 14 bases are shared with TRBD2. The germline CDR1 and CDR2 sequences are SQVTM and ANQGSEA. There are 15 residues in the CDR3. V trimming: 6 bases; J trimming: 2 bases; junction bases outside the gene matches: 6. The CDR3 loop reads CSVDGTSGSPYEQYF. CDR3 nucleotide sequence: TGCAGCGTAGACGGGACTAGCGGGAGCCCCTACGAGCAGTACTTC.

The chain is built from TRBV27 and TRBJ2-3, with 11 bases lining up with TRBD1. Germline CDR1 is MNHEY and CDR2 is SMNVEV (reference sequence). V lost 4 bases and J lost 5; bases outside the gene matches: 11. The CDR3 is made up of 17 amino acids. CDR3 DNA: TGTGCCAGCAGTTCGCCTGAGGGACAGGGGGTGGTAGATACGCAGTATTTT. Residues: CASSSPEGQGVVDTQYF.